Listed below are T cell receptor beta chains from one sample, sequenced in a study of blood T cell repertoires in COVID-19. The repertoire was sequenced with immunoSEQ multiplex PCR; TCRdb's copy has only in-frame clones and lacks some. The profile covers 85,000 to 90,000 clones, with 75% to 90% appearing a single time and around 1% taken by the ten largest. The sample comprised peripheral blood. These receptor sequences come from a human donor in a cohort sampled during active COVID-19. CDR3s include the opening cysteine and the closing phenylalanine or tryptophan. D genes are given only for firm matches. Clone size is not always given. Where it is, it says once, few, many or a class for expanded clones.

>NA|TRBV9|TRBD2|TRBJ2-7
TGTGCCAGCAGCTTCAGAGGACTAGGAGCCGACGAGCAGTACTTC
CASSFRGLGADEQYF
>NA|TRBV28|TRBD1|TRBJ2-2
TGTGCCAGCAGGTCATCAGGGGGTGGGACCGGGGAGCTGTTTTTT
CASRSSGGGTGELFF
>NA|TRBV7-2|TRBD2|TRBJ2-3
TGTGCCAGCAGGTCTAGCGGGGGGGGCACAGATACGCAGTATTTT
CASRSSGGGTDTQYF
>few|TRBV7-8|NA|TRBJ1-5
TGTGCCAGCAGCTTAAACAGTTATAGCAATCAGCCCCAGCATTTT
CASSLNSYSNQPQHF
>once|TRBV27|TRBD2|TRBJ2-1
TGTGCCAGCAGACTATCGGGACTAGCGGGAGCAGGTGAGCAGTTCTTC
CASRLSGLAGAGEQFF
>once|TRBV30|NA|TRBJ1-1
TGTGCCTGGAGTGTTGGGGGGTATACTGAAGCTTTCTTT
CAWSVGGYTEAFF
>once|TRBV29-1|TRBD2|TRBJ2-7
TGCAGCTTCACGACTAGCGGCCCTGGGGAGCAGTACTTC
CSFTTSGPGEQYF
>few|TRBV2|NA|TRBJ2-7
TGTGCCAGCAAAAGGGACATGGAACTTTACGAGCAGTACTTC
CASKRDMELYEQYF
>NA|TRBV19|TRBD2|TRBJ2-1
TGTGCCAGTAGTGGGATGGGACTAGCGGGAGGCCACAATGAGCAGTTCTTC
CASSGMGLAGGHNEQFF
>NA|TRBV5-1|NA|TRBJ2-3
TGCGCCAGCAGCTTGTTTCAGGGAAGCACAGATACGCAGTATTTT
CASSLFQGSTDTQYF
>once|TRBV5-5|TRBD2|TRBJ2-2
TGTGCCAGCAGCGAACCGGGACTAGCGGGAGGGCTGAGCGCCGGGGAGCTGTTTTTT
CASSEPGLAGGLSAGELFF
>few|TRBV28|TRBD1|TRBJ2-7
TGTGCCAGCAGCCCCCGACAGGGCTACGAGCAGTACTTC
CASSPRQGYEQYF
>NA|TRBV29-1|NA|TRBJ1-1
TGCAGCGCCGCAGGGGTTTCGAACACTGAAGCTTTCTTT
CSAAGVSNTEAFF
>NA|TRBV5-1|NA|TRBJ1-3
TGCGCCAGCAGCTTGGGGCTAACAGGGTTGGCTGGAAACACCATATATTTT
CASSLGLTGLAGNTIYF
>NA|TRBV7-8|TRBD1|TRBJ2-2
TGTGCCAGCAGCTCCCGGGACAGGGTTGCCGGGGAGCTGTTTTTT
CASSSRDRVAGELFF
>NA|TRBV29-1|TRBD1|TRBJ1-1
TGCAGCGTGGACAGGGCCGACACTGAAGCTTTCTTT
CSVDRADTEAFF
>NA|TRBV2|NA|TRBJ1-1
TGTGCTGGGGGCCTGAACACTGAAGCTTTCTTT
CAGGLNTEAFF
>NA|TRBV19|TRBD1|TRBJ1-6
TGTGCCAGTAGTCCAGGACAGGGGCCCTATAATTCACCCCTCCACTTT
CASSPGQGPYNSPLHF
>NA|TRBV11-2|TRBD1|TRBJ2-7
TGTGCCAGCAGCCTTGGGACAGGATGGGGTTACGAGCAGTACTTC
CASSLGTGWGYEQYF
>NA|TRBV28|TRBD2|TRBJ2-7
TGTGCCAGCACCGACGGGACTAGCAAAGGCGAGCAGTACTTC
CASTDGTSKGEQYF
>NA|TRBV4-2|NA|TRBJ2-3
TGTGCCAGCAGCCGGGAAGGGGGCGGGAGGAGTGATACGCAGTATTTT
CASSREGGGRSDTQYF
>NA|TRBV27|NA|TRBJ1-2
TGTGCCAGCGGCTCAGTGGGGAGCTATGGCTACACCTTC
CASGSVGSYGYTF
>NA|TRBV18|TRBD1|TRBJ2-5
TGTGCCACCGTATCCAGACAGGGGGCTCGGGAGACCCAGTACTTC
CATVSRQGARETQYF
>once|TRBV15|NA|TRBJ1-2
TGTGCCACCAGCAGAGATCTAGCGGGTCAGAGAACTAACTATGGCTACACCTTC
CATSRDLAGQRTNYGYTF
>NA|TRBV2|TRBD1|TRBJ1-3
TGTGCCAGCAGACGACAGGGCAGCTCTGGAAACACCATATATTTT
CASRRQGSSGNTIYF
>NA|TRBV18|NA|TRBJ1-1
TGTGCCAGCTCACCGGAGGACAGTAGCACTGAAGCTTTCTTT
CASSPEDSSTEAFF
>NA|TRBV28|NA|TRBJ1-2
TGTGCCAGCAGTTTAATGGCCTCGGGTGGCTACACCTTC
CASSLMASGGYTF
>NA|TRBV5-1|NA|TRBJ2-1
TGCGCCAGCAGCTTAGGCAGGGGCAGAAATGAGCAGTTCTTC
CASSLGRGRNEQFF
>once|TRBV3-1/TRBV3-2|NA|TRBJ1-2
TGTGCCAGCAGCCAAGATGAGGTACGTGGCTACACCTTC
CASSQDEVRGYTF
>NA|TRBV19|NA|TRBJ1-2
TGTGCCAGTAGTATCACGGACAACACTAACTATGGCTACACCTTC
CASSITDNTNYGYTF
>NA|TRBV4-1|NA|TRBJ2-1
TGCGCCAGCAGCCAAGTTAACCTAGTATCCTACAATGAGCAGTTCTTC
CASSQVNLVSYNEQFF
>NA|TRBV7-8|TRBD1|TRBJ2-7
TGTGCCAGCAGCGGGACAGGGACCTACGAGCAGTACTTC
CASSGTGTYEQYF
>once|TRBV10-3|NA|TRBJ2-3
TGTGCCGCCGGACTACCAGATACGCAGTATTTT
CAAGLPDTQYF
>few|TRBV7-8|NA|TRBJ1-1
TGTGCCAGCAGCTTATCCCTAGATCAATCGGTAGCTTTCTTT
CASSLSLDQSVAFF
>NA|TRBV6-5|TRBD2|TRBJ2-5
TGTGCCAGCAGTTACTCAACTAGCGGGAGAGGAGAGACCCAGTACTTC
CASSYSTSGRGETQYF
>NA|TRBV2|TRBD1|TRBJ1-6
TGTGCCAGCGTGGGACAGAGCTCCTATAATTCACCCCTCCACTTT
CASVGQSSYNSPLHF
>NA|TRBV24-1|NA|TRBJ1-5
TGTGCCACCAGTGACAGGGGTGGGAATCAGCCCCAGCATTTT
CATSDRGGNQPQHF
>NA|TRBV19|NA|TRBJ2-5
TGTGCCAGTAGTATCGGAGCCAGAGGTAGCGTGACCCAGTACTTC
CASSIGARGSVTQYF
>NA|TRBV13|TRBD1|TRBJ2-1
TGTGCCAGCAGCACCTCCGGGACAGGGGGTCTTGATGAGCAGTTCTTC
CASSTSGTGGLDEQFF
>NA|TRBV7-3|NA|TRBJ1-1
TGTGCCAGCAGCTCAAAGTCAGTCCACGCGGGGGACGTAGCTTTCTTT
CASSSKSVHAGDVAFF
>NA|TRBV4-1|NA|TRBJ2-3
TGCGCCAGCAGCCAAGAATCTTCATGGAGCGGTATAGATACGCAGTATTTT
CASSQESSWSGIDTQYF
>once|TRBV2|TRBD2|TRBJ2-5
TGTGCCAGCAGTGAAGGGACTAGCGGGAGGCTTGGGGAGACCCAGTACTTC
CASSEGTSGRLGETQYF
>NA|TRBV6-5|NA|TRBJ1-2
TGTGCCAGCGGGGGGTTCGGGGGCTACACCTTC
CASGGFGGYTF
>NA|TRBV24-1|TRBD1|TRBJ1-1
TGTGCCACCCAGGGGGGACAGGGGAGCGACACTGAAGCTTTCTTT
CATQGGQGSDTEAFF
>few|TRBV28|NA|TRBJ1-5
TGTGCCAGCACCCTACGCCAGACAGGACCTAATCAGCCCCAGCATTTT
CASTLRQTGPNQPQHF
>NA|TRBV6-5|NA|TRBJ2-3
TGTGCCAGCTGGAGGGGGCAAATAGATACGCAGTATTTT
CASWRGQIDTQYF
>NA|TRBV29-1|NA|TRBJ2-4
TGCAGCGTTGGTCCAGGGCCGCCGGCCAAAAACATTCAGTACTTC
CSVGPGPPAKNIQYF
>few|TRBV4-1|TRBD2|TRBJ2-1
TGCGCCAGCAGCCAAGATTCTAGCGGGTACAATGAGCAGTTCTTC
CASSQDSSGYNEQFF
>NA|TRBV5-4|NA|TRBJ2-1
TGTGCCAGCAGCTTTTTTCACTCCGGGGGTGAGCAGTTCTTC
CASSFFHSGGEQFF
>NA|TRBV6-5|NA|TRBJ2-5
TGTGCCAGCAGTCTAAGCCGGCAGGGAACTCAGTACTTC
CASSLSRQGTQYF
>NA|TRBV18|NA|TRBJ2-1
TGTGCCAGCTCACCACCTCGGCAGCGGAATGAGCAGTTCTTC
CASSPPRQRNEQFF
>NA|TRBV30|NA|TRBJ1-1
TGTGCCTGGAGCAAAGGAGAGAACACTGAAGCTTTCTTT
CAWSKGENTEAFF
>NA|TRBV19|NA|TRBJ2-1
TGTGCCAGTAAGGCGGGATTTAATGAGCAGTTCTTC
CASKAGFNEQFF